The subject of this entry is one T cell receptor (beta chain). No antigen is known for it. Assay: immunoSEQ multiplex PCR; the TCRdb copy retains only in-frame clones and omits some. This table holds approximately 120,000 clones, roughly 95% found once. The data belong to a study of cytomegalovirus exposure and HLA in healthy donors. Background on the study: The approximately 120 validation repertoires matched the 666 first-cohort repertoires in platform, a later analysis reported.

V trimming: 0 bases; J trimming: 5 bases; junction bases outside the gene matches: 6. Germline V gene lookup returns CDR1 SGHDT and CDR2 YYEEEE. The CDR3 covers 15 residues. General study findings and limits: TCR beta chains numbering more than 150 were designated cytomegalovirus-associated.

Donors came from a validation cohort of fewer than 150 subjects, distinct from the first 666-subject cohort. V is TRBV5-6 and J is TRBJ2-5; 8 bases are shared with TRBD1. The sample comprised PBMCs. The receptor was isolated from a man between 18 and 29 years old in good health and CMV-seronegative. Here the CDR3 DNA reads TGTGCCAGCAGCTTGGGGACAGGGACGATCGAGACCCAGTACTTC. Translation gives CASSLGTGTIETQYF.